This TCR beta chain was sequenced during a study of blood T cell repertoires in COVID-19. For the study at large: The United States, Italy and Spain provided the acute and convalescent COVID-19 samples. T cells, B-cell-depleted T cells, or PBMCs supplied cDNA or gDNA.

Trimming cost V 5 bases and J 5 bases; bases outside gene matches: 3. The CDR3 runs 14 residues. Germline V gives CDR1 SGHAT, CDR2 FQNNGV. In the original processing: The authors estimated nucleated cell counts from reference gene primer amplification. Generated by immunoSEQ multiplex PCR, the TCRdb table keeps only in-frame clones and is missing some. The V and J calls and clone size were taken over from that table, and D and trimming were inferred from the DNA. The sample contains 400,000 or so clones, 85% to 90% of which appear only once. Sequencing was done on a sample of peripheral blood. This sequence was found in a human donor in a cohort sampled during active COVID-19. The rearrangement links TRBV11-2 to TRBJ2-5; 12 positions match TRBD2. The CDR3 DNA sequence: TGTGCCAGCAGCCGACTAGCGGGAGTGGAGACCCAGTACTTC. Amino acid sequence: CASSRLAGVETQYF.